This T cell receptor beta chain was identified during a study of T cells after yellow fever vaccination. Study details: Preparation of the low-cell-number fractions used SMART-Seq v4 Ultra Low Input.

TCRdb processed the 5' RACE reads anew with MiXCR; each CDR3 protein has one entry. Of 300,000 to 400,000 distinct CDR3 sequences listed, around 13% are singletons. This clonotype was counted a few times. The sequence came from a young man who received the YFV17D yellow fever vaccine. Sample: CD4+ T cells sorted from PBMCs, taken 15 days after the yellow fever booster vaccination.

DNA for the CDR3: TGTGCCAGCAGCTTATCCCACCCGGACAGGGTGGAAGGCTACACCTTC. As protein: CASSLSHPDRVEGYTF. The V call is TRBV7-8, the J call TRBJ1-2; 8 bases align to TRBD1. Germline assignment: CDR1 SGHVS and CDR2 FQNEAQ. J lost 8 bases, V lost 2 bases, and 13 bases had no gene match. This CDR3 is built from 16 residues. The variable domain in full, completed from reference TRBV7-8 and TRBJ1-2, reads GAGVSQSPRYKVAKRGQDVALRCDPISGHVSLFWYQQALGQGPEFLTYFQNEAQLDKSGLPSDRFFAERPEGSVSTLKIQRTQQEDSAVYLCASSLSHPDRVEGYTFGSGTRLTVV.